This T cell receptor beta chain was captured by sequencing in a study of blood T cell repertoires in COVID-19. Clones were read by immunoSEQ multiplex PCR, and TCRdb kept only the in-frame ones, dropping some. This sample has approximately 120,000 clones; over 70% occur once, and the top ten carry 20% to 25%. The CDR3 is made up of 14 amino acids. In germline, CDR1 is SGHAT, CDR2 FQNNGV. Trimming left V 2 bases short and J 8 bases short, with 10 bases between. The chain carries TRBV11-2 and TRBJ1-6, with a weak D call TRBD1 (5 bases). This receptor was obtained from a man at least 80 years old with acute or convalescent COVID-19. Sample: peripheral blood. The CDR3 coding sequence is TGTGCCAGCAGCTTACCAGGGTATGATTCACCCCTCCACTTT. Its protein is CASSLPGYDSPLHF.